Below, 22 T cell receptor beta chains from the same sample are listed, as sequenced in a study of HIV-infected patients and healthy controls. Roughly three months, about 14 weeks, into antiretroviral therapy, follow-up blood was collected. The repertoire came from unfractionated whole blood and reflected all unsorted peripheral T cells. Alpha and beta constant-region primers primed reverse transcription of 500 to 550 ng RNA. Each of the alpha and beta chains got its own library through chain-specific third strand synthesis with indices. TCRdb reanalysed the 5' RACE reads using MiXCR and keeps one entry per CDR3 protein. The sample lists about 8,600 distinct CDR3 sequences; 8.4% were seen once. Sequenced here: blood, sampled during antiretroviral therapy. The receptor set was obtained from an adult with HIV infection.

This clonotype was observed at least ten times. This rearrangement joins TRBV2 to TRBJ1-6, with unresolved D. Per the germline V gene, CDR1 is SNHLY and CDR2 is FYNNEI. V gave up 6 bases and J gave up 10 bases, with 16 bases separating them. The CDR3 is made up of 14 amino acids. In nucleotides, the CDR3 is TGTGCCAGCAGAACCCCCACTGACAACTCACCCCTCCACTTT. This gives the protein CASRTPTDNSPLHF.

The J gene is TRBJ2-7, the V gene TRBV2; D is uncertain. The CDR3 extends over 14 amino acids. Trimming took 3 bases from V and 4 from J, leaving 13 bases between them. From germline, CDR1 is SNHLY and CDR2 FYNNEI. CDR3 amino acids: CASSEVGFGYEQYF. Written as DNA, the CDR3 is TGTGCCAGCAGTGAGGTAGGATTCGGGTACGAGCAGTACTTC. The full variable domain, rest sourced from reference TRBV2 and TRBJ2-7, is EPEVTQTPSHQVTQMGQEVILRCVPISNHLYFYWYRQILGQKVEFLVSFYNNEISEKSEIFDDQFSVERPDGSNFTLKIRSTKLEDSAMYFCASSEVGFGYEQYFGPGTRLTVT.

This clonotype has at least ten counts. The chain joins TRBV29-1 to TRBJ1-5, with D possibly matching TRBD1 (5 bases). The CDR3 spans 13 residues. CDR1 SQVTM and CDR2 ANQGSEA come from the germline V gene. V lost 3 bases and J 3 bases, leaving 9 bases between the germline ends. The DNA for the CDR3 is TGCAGCGTTGATCAGGGACCCAATCAGCCCCAGCATTTT. Amino acid sequence: CSVDQGPNQPQHF.

This clonotype has a count of ten or more. The rearrangement uses TRBV20-1 and TRBJ2-3; TRBD2 matches 9 bases. Per the germline V gene, CDR1 is DFQATT and CDR2 is SNEGSKA (reference sequence). J gave up 2 bases and V 4 bases, and 4 bases lay outside the gene matches. The CDR3 contains 14 residues. CDR3 protein: CSAKERGVTDTQYF. DNA of the CDR3: TGCAGTGCTAAAGAGCGGGGGGTCACAGATACGCAGTATTTT.

The chain uses TRBV20-1 and TRBJ2-7, with TRBD2 matching 8 bases. Germline trimming cut 1 base from V and 4 bases from J; bases unmatched to any gene: 3. CDR1 is DFQATT and CDR2 is SNEGSKA in the germline V gene (reference sequence). The CDR3 loop spans 13 amino acids. Here the CDR3 reads CSARGAGGYEQYF. In nucleotides, the CDR3 is TGCAGTGCTAGAGGGGCGGGGGGTTACGAGCAGTACTTC.

This clonotype has ten or more counts. The chain is built from TRBV14 and TRBJ2-2; 7 bases match TRBD1. CDR3 size: 13 residues. Germline trimming cut 5 bases from V and 5 bases from J; bases unmatched to any gene: 2. CDR1 SGHDN and CDR2 FVKESK come from the germline V gene. CDR3 bases: TGTGCCAGCAGCATACAGGGGACCGGGGAGCTGTTTTTT. Translating it yields CASSIQGTGELFF.

This clonotype appeared many times. The chain couples TRBV19 to TRBJ2-6, with D perhaps TRBD1 (6 bases). CDR1 is LNHDA, CDR2 SQIVND, per germline (reference sequence). The length of the CDR3 is 13 residues. Trimming stripped 6 bases from V and 5 bases from J, with 8 bases between. The CDR3 sequence is CASRGDRANVLTF. The CDR3 DNA sequence: TGTGCCAGTAGGGGGGACAGGGCCAACGTCCTGACTTTC.

This clonotype appeared a few times. The chain joins TRBV6-5 to TRBJ1-5; the D is unclear. CDR1 is MNHEY, CDR2 SVGAGI, per germline. This CDR3 has 15 residues. The V and J ends lost 0 bases and 6 bases respectively, with 12 bases between them. This CDR3 is CASSYSAGVGQPQHF. The CDR3 DNA reads TGTGCCAGCAGTTACTCGGCTGGGGTGGGTCAGCCCCAGCATTTT.

This clonotype was seen ten or more times. This chain links TRBV3-1 with TRBJ2-3, with D unclear. The germline V gene encodes CDR1 LGHDT and CDR2 YNNKEL (reference sequence). V was trimmed by 0 bases and J by 0 bases, leaving 13 bases between them. The CDR3 is 17 amino acids. CDR3: CASSQEGFGGSTDTQYF. CDR3 bases: TGTGCCAGCAGCCAAGAGGGGTTTGGTGGGAGCACAGATACGCAGTATTTT.

This clonotype is deemed medium-sized. For the CDR3, the DNA is TGTGCCAGCAGTTCCGCTCGGGCGGAGCAGTACTTC. Translated: CASSSARAEQYF. J is TRBJ2-7 and V is TRBV28; D unclear. Trimming shortened V by 4 bases and J by 7 bases, and 11 bases separated the two germline ends. The CDR3 extends over 12 amino acids. CDR1 MDHEN and CDR2 SYDVKM come from the germline V gene.

This clonotype is categorized as medium-sized. This sequence joins TRBV4-3 and TRBJ2-1; a possible D gene is TRBD2 (6 bases). The length of the CDR3 is 15 residues. Deletions cut 0 bases from V and 5 bases from J, with 11 bases between. CDR1 LGHNA and CDR2 YSLEER come from the germline V gene. The CDR3 DNA follows: TGCGCCAGCAGCCAAGATATCGGGGGAGACAATGAGCAGTTCTTC. This gives the protein CASSQDIGGDNEQFF.

This clonotype was detected ten times or more. The chain recombines TRBV7-9 with TRBJ2-1; 10 nucleotides line up with TRBD2. Germline V gene sequence: CDR1 SEHNR, CDR2 FQNEAQ (reference sequence). J was trimmed by 4 bases and V by 3 bases; bases with no gene match: 6. The CDR3 is 16 amino acids. CDR3 region: CASSLLLAGTYNEQFF. CDR3 in DNA: TGTGCCAGCAGCTTGCTACTAGCGGGGACTTACAATGAGCAGTTCTTC. Full variable domain (outside the CDR3, taken from reference TRBV7-9 and TRBJ2-1): DTGVSQNPRHKITKRGQNVTFRCDPISEHNRLYWYRQTLGQGPEFLTYFQNEAQLEKSRLLSDRFSAERPKGSFSTLEIQRTEQGDSAMYLCASSLLLAGTYNEQFFGPGTRLTVL.

This clonotype was observed many times. The V and J genes are TRBV29-1 and TRBJ1-2, with 8 bases that match TRBD1. This CDR3 has 13 amino acids. Germline V gives CDR1 SQVTM, CDR2 ANQGSEA. J lost 5 bases, V lost 5 bases, and 7 bases had no gene match. CDR3 residues: CSVPDRDSYGYTF. Here the CDR3 DNA reads TGCAGCGTTCCGGACAGGGACTCTTATGGCTACACCTTC.

At least ten counts were recorded for this clonotype. The chain is built from TRBV4-2 and TRBJ2-5; 10 bases agree with TRBD2. The CDR3 consists of 19 residues. Trimming removed 1 base from V and 2 bases from J; junction bases left unmatched: 13. Germline V gene sequence: CDR1 LGHNA, CDR2 YNFKEQ. The CDR3 here is CASSQVASGSSVKQETQYF. The CDR3 bases are TGTGCCAGCAGCCAAGTGGCTAGCGGGAGTTCGGTAAAACAAGAGACCCAGTACTTC.

This clonotype was seen ten or more times. The V and J genes are TRBV28 and TRBJ1-6, with 7 positions matching TRBD1. Germline V gene lookup returns CDR1 MDHEN and CDR2 SYDVKM. The trim removed 3 bases at V and 3 bases at J, leaving 2 bases unmatched. The CDR3 is 15 amino acids. CDR3 coding DNA: TGTGCCAGCAGTTTGCGACAGGGCTATAATTCACCCCTCCACTTT. It encodes CASSLRQGYNSPLHF.

This clonotype came up a few times. The gene calls are TRBV6-5 and TRBJ2-1; D is perhaps TRBD1 or TRBD2 (5 bases each). CDR1 and CDR2 from the germline V gene are MNHEY and SVGAGI. V gave up 2 bases and J gave up 8 bases, with 13 bases separating them. The CDR3 totals 14 residues. CDR3 loop: CASSYGTPRDEQFF. In DNA, the CDR3 is TGTGCCAGCAGTTACGGGACCCCCAGAGATGAGCAGTTCTTC.

V and J are TRBV7-9 and TRBJ2-2; TRBD2 might be the D (5 bases). Germline values: CDR1 SEHNR, CDR2 FQNEAQ (reference sequence). The V end was cut by 2 bases, the J end by 0 bases, with 10 bases between. The CDR3 consists of 16 residues. The chain's CDR3 is CASSLLWESNTGELFF. DNA of the CDR3: TGTGCCAGCAGCTTACTTTGGGAGTCGAACACCGGGGAGCTGTTTTTT. The entire variable domain, with the rest obtained from reference TRBV7-9 and TRBJ2-2, is as follows: DTGVSQNPRHKITKRGQNVTFRCDPISEHNRLYWYRQTLGQGPEFLTYFQNEAQLEKSRLLSDRFSAERPKGSFSTLEIQRTEQGDSAMYLCASSLLWESNTGELFFGEGSRLTVL.

This clonotype ranks as medium-sized (0.01 to 0.1%). The rearrangement links TRBV12-3 or TRBV12-4 to TRBJ1-2; tentative D call: TRBD1 (5 bases). The CDR3 runs 16 residues. V dropped 1 base and J dropped 1 base, with 13 bases sitting between them. CDR3 sequence: CASSLGQGLHNYGYTF. The CDR3 DNA is TGTGCCAGCAGTTTAGGCCAGGGACTACATAACTATGGCTACACCTTC.

This clonotype came up many times. The chain couples TRBV7-9 to TRBJ1-4, with 7 nucleotides matching TRBD1. The germline V gene has CDR1 SEHNR and CDR2 FQNEAQ (reference sequence). This CDR3 has 15 amino acids. Germline trimming cut 5 bases from V and 6 bases from J; bases unmatched to any gene: 9. The chain's CDR3 is CASSPGDRGDEKLFF. The CDR3 DNA reads as TGTGCCAGCAGCCCAGGGGACAGAGGAGATGAAAAACTGTTTTTT.

The chain has TRBV25-1 and TRBJ2-3; D gene unclear. Germline values: CDR1 MGHDK, CDR2 SYGVNS. The V gene lost 2 bases and the J gene lost 2 bases, with 11 bases spanning the gap. CDR3 length: 15 amino acids. CDR3 sequence (DNA): TGTGCCAGCAGTGAAGTCGCATCTTTCACAGATACGCAGTATTTT. Residues: CASSEVASFTDTQYF.

This clonotype is classed as medium-sized. This rearrangement joins TRBV7-2 to TRBJ2-5; 11 bases are a match to TRBD2. V was clipped by 1 base and J by 2 bases; unmatched bases: 3. Germline lookup yields CDR1 SGHTA and CDR2 FQGNSA. CDR3 size: 16 residues. The chain's CDR3 is CASSLGASGGQETQYF. The CDR3 coding sequence is TGTGCCAGCAGCTTAGGGGCTAGCGGGGGGCAAGAGACCCAGTACTTC.

The chain employs TRBV9 and TRBJ2-7; D remains unclear. The V end was cut by 4 bases, the J end by 0 bases, with 11 bases between. Germline V gives CDR1 SGDLS, CDR2 YYNGEE. The CDR3 runs 14 residues. Here the CDR3 DNA reads TGTGCCAGCAGCCCACGGGCACCCTCCTACGAGCAGTACTTC. Translated: CASSPRAPSYEQYF.